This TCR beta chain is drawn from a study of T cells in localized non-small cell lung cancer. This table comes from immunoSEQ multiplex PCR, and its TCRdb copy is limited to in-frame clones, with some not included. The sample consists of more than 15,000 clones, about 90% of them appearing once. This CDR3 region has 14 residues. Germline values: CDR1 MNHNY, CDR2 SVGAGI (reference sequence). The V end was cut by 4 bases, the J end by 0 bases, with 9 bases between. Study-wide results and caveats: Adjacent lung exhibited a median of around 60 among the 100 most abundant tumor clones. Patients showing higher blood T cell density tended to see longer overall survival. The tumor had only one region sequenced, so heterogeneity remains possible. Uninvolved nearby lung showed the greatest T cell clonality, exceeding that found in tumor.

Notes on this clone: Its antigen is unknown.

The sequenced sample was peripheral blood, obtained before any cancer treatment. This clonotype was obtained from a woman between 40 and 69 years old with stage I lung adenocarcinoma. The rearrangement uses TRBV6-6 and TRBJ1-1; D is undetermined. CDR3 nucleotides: TGTGCCAGCAGTTCCCCGGGTATGAACACTGAAGCTTTCTTT. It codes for CASSSPGMNTEAFF.